A single sample gave rise to the 9 T cell receptor beta chains below, sequenced in a study of shared clonotypes between healthy human individuals. The protocol was immunoSEQ multiplex PCR, while the TCRdb copy is restricted to in-frame clones and leaves out a portion. The table records hundreds of thousands of clones, around 90% of them present only once. Naive CD8 isolation took CD45RO-negative cells positively selected for CCR7 and excluded terminally differentiated effector memory CD45RA+ cells. Sequencing was carried out using naive CD8+ T cells sorted from blood. The receptor set was obtained from a man between 25 and 39 years old in good health.

CDR3 bases: TGCGCCAGCAGCCAAGGAGCGGGAGCGCCCTACGAGCAGTACTTC. Its translation is CASSQGAGAPYEQYF. The rearrangement joins TRBV4-1 to TRBJ2-7; 8 nucleotides match TRBD2. J gave up 2 bases and V 1 base, and 4 bases lay outside the gene matches. Germline lookup yields CDR1 MGHRA and CDR2 YSYEKL. The CDR3 consists of 15 residues.

The chain has TRBV5-1 and TRBJ2-2, with 11 bases identical to TRBD2. V shed 4 bases and J 2 bases; nucleotides not matched to a gene: 4. CDR1 is SGHRS, CDR2 YFSETQ, per germline. This CDR3 is built from 16 residues. The CDR3 loop reads CASSTGTSGNTGELFF. CDR3 bases: TGCGCCAGCAGCACCGGGACTAGCGGAAACACCGGGGAGCTGTTTTTT.

V and J are TRBV15 and TRBJ2-3; D may be TRBD1 (6 bases). V was shortened by 5 bases and J by 0 bases, with 21 bases between the two germline ends. Germline assignment: CDR1 LNHNV and CDR2 YYDKDF (reference sequence). The CDR3 extends over 18 amino acids. CDR3 in amino acids: CATSGTRPGHRSTDTQYF. CDR3 nucleotides: TGTGCCACCAGCGGGACACGACCGGGACACCGAAGCACAGATACGCAGTATTTT.

The rearrangement joins TRBV7-9 to TRBJ2-7; 9 nucleotides agree with TRBD2. Trimming removed 6 bases from V and 5 bases from J; junction bases left unmatched: 11. This CDR3 contains 15 residues. CDR1 and CDR2 from the germline V gene are SEHNR and FQNEAQ (reference sequence). This chain's CDR3 is CASRAMVAGDHEQYF. CDR3 DNA: TGTGCCAGCAGAGCGATGGTAGCGGGAGACCACGAGCAGTACTTC.

The chain is built from TRBV19 and TRBJ1-5, with 9 positions matching TRBD1. After removal of 8 bases from V and 3 bases from J, the junction contained 8 bases not matched to a gene. The germline V gene has CDR1 LNHDA and CDR2 SQIVND (reference sequence). The CDR3 spans 15 residues. CDR3 in amino acids: CASCTGTGPNQPQHF. In DNA, the CDR3 is TGTGCCAGTTGTACCGGGACAGGGCCCAATCAGCCCCAGCATTTT.

The V gene is TRBV7-6, the J gene TRBJ2-3, with TRBD2 as a possible D gene (6 bases). The CDR3 has 14 amino acids. V was clipped by 0 bases and J by 5 bases, with 9 bases between them. The germline gives CDR1 SGHVS, CDR2 FNYEAQ. The DNA for the CDR3 is TGTGCCAGCAGCTTAGCTGGCGGGGAAGATACGCAGTATTTT. It is translated as CASSLAGGEDTQYF.

The chain has TRBV5-4 and TRBJ2-7, with D tentatively TRBD1 or TRBD2 (6 bases each). The ends were cut back, 3 bases at V and 0 bases at J, with 19 bases in the middle. The CDR3 runs to 17 residues. From germline, CDR1 is SGHNT and CDR2 YYREEE (reference sequence). CDR3 sequence reads: CASSSGPGGRNSYEQYF. CDR3 coding DNA: TGTGCCAGCAGCTCTGGGCCCGGGGGCAGAAACTCCTACGAGCAGTACTTC.

The chain joins TRBV19 to TRBJ2-1; D is ambiguous. The CDR3 totals 14 residues. The germline V and J ends were trimmed by 3 bases and 0 bases, with 6 bases remaining between them. Germline V gives CDR1 LNHDA, CDR2 SQIVND (reference sequence). The CDR3 region is CASSIHSSYNEQFF. The CDR3 DNA reads TGTGCCAGTAGTATTCACAGCTCCTACAATGAGCAGTTCTTC.

The chain is built from TRBV5-6 and TRBJ2-3, with 11 bases matching TRBD2. Germline V gene data show CDR1 as SGHDT and CDR2 as YYEEEE. The CDR3 has 19 amino acids. V lost 4 bases, J lost 2 bases, and 15 bases stayed unmatched. The CDR3 is CASSLETSGRWGYTDTQYF. As DNA, the CDR3 is TGTGCCAGCAGCCTGGAAACTAGCGGGAGATGGGGATACACAGATACGCAGTATTTT. Full variable domain (outside the CDR3, taken from reference TRBV5-6 and TRBJ2-3): DAGVTQSPTHLIKTRGQQVTLRCSPKSGHDTVSWYQQALGQGPQFIFQYYEEEERQRGNFPDRFSGHQFPNYSSELNVNALLLGDSALYLCASSLETSGRWGYTDTQYFGPGTRLTVL.